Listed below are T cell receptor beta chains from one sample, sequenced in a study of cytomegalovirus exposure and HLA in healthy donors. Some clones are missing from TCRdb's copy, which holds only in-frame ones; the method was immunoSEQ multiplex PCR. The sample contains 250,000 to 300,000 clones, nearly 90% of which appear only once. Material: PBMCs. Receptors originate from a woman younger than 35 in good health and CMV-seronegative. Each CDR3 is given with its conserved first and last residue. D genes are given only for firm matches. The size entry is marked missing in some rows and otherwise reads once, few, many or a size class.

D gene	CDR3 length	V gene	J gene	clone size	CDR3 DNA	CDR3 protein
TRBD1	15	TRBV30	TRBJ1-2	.	TGTGCCTGGAGCTACATGACAGGGGTTAACTATGGCTACACCTTC	CAWSYMTGVNYGYTF
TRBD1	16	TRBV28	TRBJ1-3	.	TGTGCCAGCACCTTGACCCCGTGGGGACAGGATAACACCATATATTTT	CASTLTPWGQDNTIYF
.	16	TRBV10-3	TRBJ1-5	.	TGTGCCATCAGTGAGTCCGACGGAGCAAGCAATCAGCCCCAGCATTTT	CAISESDGASNQPQHF
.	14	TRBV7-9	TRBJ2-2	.	TGTGCCAGCAGCCGACTAGTGAACACCGGGGAGCTGTTTTTT	CASSRLVNTGELFF
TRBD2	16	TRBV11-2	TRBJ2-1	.	TGTGCCAGCAGCTTCTCAGCGGGGGGGTATGGCAATGAGCAGTTCTTC	CASSFSAGGYGNEQFF
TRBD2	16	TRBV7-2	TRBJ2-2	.	TGTGCCAGCAGCTCGACTAGCGGGGCGAACACCGGGGAGCTGTTTTTT	CASSSTSGANTGELFF
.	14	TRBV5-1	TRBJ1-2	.	TGCGCCAGCAGGGTCTACAGGGAATGGTATGGCTACACCTTC	CASRVYREWYGYTF
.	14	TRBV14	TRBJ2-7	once	TGTGCCAGCAGCCAATCGGACTACCGCCACGAGCAGTACTTC	CASSQSDYRHEQYF
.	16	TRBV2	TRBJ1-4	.	TGTGCCAGCAGCCACGAACATCAGGCTGTCCATGAAAAACTGTTTTTT	CASSHEHQAVHEKLFF
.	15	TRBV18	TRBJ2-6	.	TGTGCCAGCTCACGAGACAGCTCTGGGGCCAACGTCCTGACTTTC	CASSRDSSGANVLTF
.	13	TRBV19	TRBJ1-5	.	TGTGCCAGTAGTCCAGGACTTAATCAGCCCCAGCATTTT	CASSPGLNQPQHF
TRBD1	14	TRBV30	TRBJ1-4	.	TGTGCCTGGAGTGCAGGGACAGGGGATGGAAAACTGTTTTTT	CAWSAGTGDGKLFF
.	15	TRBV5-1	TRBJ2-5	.	TGCGCCAGCAGCTTGGTAGGGGACAACCAAGAGACCCAGTACTTC	CASSLVGDNQETQYF
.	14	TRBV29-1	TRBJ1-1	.	TGCAGCGTTGGTCGGAGTGTCTTGAACACTGAAGCTTTCTTT	CSVGRSVLNTEAFF
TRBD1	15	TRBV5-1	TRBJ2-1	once	TGCGCCAGCAGCTCCACCGGGACAGGGTCCAATGAGCAGTTCTTC	CASSSTGTGSNEQFF
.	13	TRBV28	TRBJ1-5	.	TGTGCCAGCGGGCAGGGAAATATTCAGCCCCAGCATTTT	CASGQGNIQPQHF
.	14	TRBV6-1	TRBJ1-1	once	TGTGCCAGCAGTGACGAGGGAGAGGGCACTGAAGCTTTCTTT	CASSDEGEGTEAFF
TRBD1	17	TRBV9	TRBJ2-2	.	TGTGCCAGCAGCCCCTCCCCGGGGACAGGGTTAACCGGGGAGCTGTTTTTT	CASSPSPGTGLTGELFF
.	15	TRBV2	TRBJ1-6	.	TGTGCCAGCAGTTTGGAGAGCTCCTATAATTCACCCCTCCACTTT	CASSLESSYNSPLHF
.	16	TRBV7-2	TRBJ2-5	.	TGTGCCAGCAGCTTAGCCCCGACTAGATTTCAGGAGACCCAGTACTTC	CASSLAPTRFQETQYF
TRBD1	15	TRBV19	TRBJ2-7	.	TGTGCCAGTAGCTTTATGCCGGGACAGGGGGTCGAGCAGTACTTC	CASSFMPGQGVEQYF
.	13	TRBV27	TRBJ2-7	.	TGTGCCAGCAGTTTAGAGGGTTTGGACGAGCAGTACTTC	CASSLEGLDEQYF
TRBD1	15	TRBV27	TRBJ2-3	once	TGTGCCAGCAGTACACGGACAGGGAGGCCAGATACGCAGTATTTT	CASSTRTGRPDTQYF
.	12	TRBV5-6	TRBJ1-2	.	TGTGCCAGCAGCTTCTACAGTAGAAGCTACACCTTC	CASSFYSRSYTF
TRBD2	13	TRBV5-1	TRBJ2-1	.	TGCGCCAGCAGCCAGCGGGAATACAATGAGCAGTTCTTC	CASSQREYNEQFF
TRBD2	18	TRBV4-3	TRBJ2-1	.	TGCGCCAGCAGCGAATGGGGTTCGGGACTAGCGAAGAACAATGAGCAGTTCTTC	CASSEWGSGLAKNNEQFF
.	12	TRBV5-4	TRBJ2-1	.	TGTGCCAGCAGCTTGGTAGACAATGAGCAGTTCTTC	CASSLVDNEQFF
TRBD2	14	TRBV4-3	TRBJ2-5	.	TGCGCCAGCAGCCAGACTAGCGGGCAAGAGACCCAGTACTTC	CASSQTSGQETQYF
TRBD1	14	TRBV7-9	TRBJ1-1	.	TGTGCCAGCAGCCCCACAGGGGGCGTCACTGAAGCTTTCTTT	CASSPTGGVTEAFF
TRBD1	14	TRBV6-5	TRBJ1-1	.	TGTGCCAGCAGCTTGGACAGGGGGGTAACTGAAGCTTTCTTT	CASSLDRGVTEAFF
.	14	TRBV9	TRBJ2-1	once	TGTGCCAGCAGCGAGGAGGCTACTATGCGTGAGCAGTTCTTC	CASSEEATMREQFF
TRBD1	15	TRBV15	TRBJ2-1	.	TGTGCCACCAACTACCTGGACAGGGGATACAATGAGCAGTTCTTC	CATNYLDRGYNEQFF
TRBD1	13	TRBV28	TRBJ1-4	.	TGTGCCAGCAAGACAGGGGGGAATGAAAAACTGTTTTTT	CASKTGGNEKLFF
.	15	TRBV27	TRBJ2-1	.	TGTGCCAGCAGTTCCAGGGGGGACAACTACAATGAGCAGTTCTTC	CASSSRGDNYNEQFF